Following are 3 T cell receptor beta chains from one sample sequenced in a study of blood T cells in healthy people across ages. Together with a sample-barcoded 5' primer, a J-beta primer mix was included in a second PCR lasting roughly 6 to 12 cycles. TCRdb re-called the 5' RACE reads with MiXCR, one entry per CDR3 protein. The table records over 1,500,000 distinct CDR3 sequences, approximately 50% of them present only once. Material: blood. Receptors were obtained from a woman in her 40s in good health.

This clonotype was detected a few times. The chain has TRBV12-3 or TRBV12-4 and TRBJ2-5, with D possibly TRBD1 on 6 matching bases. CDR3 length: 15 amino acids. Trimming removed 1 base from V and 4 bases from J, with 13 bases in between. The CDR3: CASSLGDKTVETQYF. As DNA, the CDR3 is TGTGCCAGCAGTTTAGGGGACAAAACGGTAGAGACCCAGTACTTC.

This CDR3 reads CASSPRDGFGGYTF. The DNA of the CDR3 is TGTGCCAGCTCACCTCGAGACGGCTTCGGTGGCTACACCTTC. The chain has TRBV18 and TRBJ1-2; D remains ambiguous. Deletions cut 3 bases from V and 7 bases from J, with 15 bases between. The CDR3 is 14 residues long. Germline V gene data show CDR1 as KGHSH and CDR2 as LQKENI.

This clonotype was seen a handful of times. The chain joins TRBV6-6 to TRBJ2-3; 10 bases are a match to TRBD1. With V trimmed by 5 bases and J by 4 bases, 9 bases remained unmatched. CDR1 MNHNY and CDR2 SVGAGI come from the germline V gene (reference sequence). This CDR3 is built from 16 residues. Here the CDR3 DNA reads TGTGCCAGCAGTAAGGGACAGGGGCGAAGAGCAGATACGCAGTATTTT. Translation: CASSKGQGRRADTQYF.